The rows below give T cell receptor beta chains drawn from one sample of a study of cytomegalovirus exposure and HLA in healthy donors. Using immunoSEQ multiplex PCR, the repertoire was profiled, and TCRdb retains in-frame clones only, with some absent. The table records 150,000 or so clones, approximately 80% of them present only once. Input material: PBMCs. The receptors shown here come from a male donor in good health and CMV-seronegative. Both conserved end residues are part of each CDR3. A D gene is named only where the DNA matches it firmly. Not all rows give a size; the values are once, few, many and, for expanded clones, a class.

DNA: TGTGCCAGCAGCTTAAGGCGGACAGTCTACAATGAGCAGTTCTTC
CDR3: CASSLRRTVYNEQFF
size: NA
D: NA
J: TRBJ2-1
V: TRBV7-6

DNA: TGCGCCAGCAGCTTCGAAGTAAGGGGATCTTTGAGCACTGAAGCTTTCTTT
CDR3: CASSFEVRGSLSTEAFF
size: NA
D: NA
J: TRBJ1-1
V: TRBV5-1

DNA: TGCGCCAGCAGTGATAGTAATGAGCAGTTCTTC
CDR3: CASSDSNEQFF
size: NA
D: NA
J: TRBJ2-1
V: TRBV10-1

DNA: TGTGCCAGCAGTCCCACGACGGGAGGGAACTATGGCTACACCTTC
CDR3: CASSPTTGGNYGYTF
size: NA
D: NA
J: TRBJ1-2
V: TRBV6-5

DNA: TGTGCCAGCCAGGGGAGCCATTATAATTCACCCCTCCACTTT
CDR3: CASQGSHYNSPLHF
size: once
D: NA
J: TRBJ1-6
V: TRBV27

DNA: TGTGCCAGCAGCCAAACCCACAGGGTACCGAACTATGGCTACACCTTC
CDR3: CASSQTHRVPNYGYTF
size: NA
D: NA
J: TRBJ1-2
V: TRBV4-2

DNA: TGTGCCAGCAGCTTCCGGCTAGCGGGGGTTACCTACGAGCAGTACTTC
CDR3: CASSFRLAGVTYEQYF
size: NA
D: TRBD2
J: TRBJ2-7
V: TRBV7-8

DNA: TGTGCCAGTAGTACGACAGGGTCCCTACGCGAGCAGTACTTC
CDR3: CASSTTGSLREQYF
size: NA
D: TRBD1
J: TRBJ2-7
V: TRBV19

DNA: TGTGCCAGCAGTCTGACACAGATCTCTGGAAACACCATATATTTT
CDR3: CASSLTQISGNTIYF
size: NA
D: NA
J: TRBJ1-3
V: TRBV6-6

DNA: TGTGCCAGCAGCTCCCCGGCTAGGAGGCTCTCCCTCGACGATACGCAGTATTTT
CDR3: CASSSPARRLSLDDTQYF
size: few
D: NA
J: TRBJ2-3
V: TRBV7-9